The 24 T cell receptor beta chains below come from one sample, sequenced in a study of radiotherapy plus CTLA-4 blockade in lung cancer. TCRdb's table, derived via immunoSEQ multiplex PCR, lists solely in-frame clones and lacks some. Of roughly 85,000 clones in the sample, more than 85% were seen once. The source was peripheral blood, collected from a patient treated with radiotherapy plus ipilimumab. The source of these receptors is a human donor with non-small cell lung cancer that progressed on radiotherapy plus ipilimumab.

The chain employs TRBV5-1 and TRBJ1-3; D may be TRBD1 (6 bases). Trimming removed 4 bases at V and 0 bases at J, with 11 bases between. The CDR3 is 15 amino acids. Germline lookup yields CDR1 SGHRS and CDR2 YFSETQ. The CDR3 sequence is CASSPGQFSGNTIYF. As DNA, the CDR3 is TGCGCCAGCAGCCCCGGACAGTTCTCTGGAAACACCATATATTTT.

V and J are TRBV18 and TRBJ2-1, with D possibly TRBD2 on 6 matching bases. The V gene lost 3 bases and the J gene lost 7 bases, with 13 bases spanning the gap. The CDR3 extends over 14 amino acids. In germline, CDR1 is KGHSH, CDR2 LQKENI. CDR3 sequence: CASSPLLSGNEQFF. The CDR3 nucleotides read TGTGCCAGCTCACCCCTGCTTAGCGGAAATGAGCAGTTCTTC.

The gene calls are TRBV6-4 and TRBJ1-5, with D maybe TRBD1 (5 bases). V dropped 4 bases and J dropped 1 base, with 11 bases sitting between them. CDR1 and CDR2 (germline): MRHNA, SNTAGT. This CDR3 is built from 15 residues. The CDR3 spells CASSVGGDSNQPQHF. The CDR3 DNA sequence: TGTGCCAGCAGTGTGGGAGGGGACAGCAATCAGCCCCAGCATTTT.

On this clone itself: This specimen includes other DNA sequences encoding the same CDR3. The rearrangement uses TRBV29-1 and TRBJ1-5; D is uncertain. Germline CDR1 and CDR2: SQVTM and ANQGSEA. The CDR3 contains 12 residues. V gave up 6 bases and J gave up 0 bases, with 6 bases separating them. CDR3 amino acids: CSVGNSNQPQHF. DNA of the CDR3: TGCAGCGTCGGCAATAGCAATCAGCCCCAGCATTTT. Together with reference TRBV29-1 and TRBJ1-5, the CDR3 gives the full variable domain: SAVISQKPSRDICQRGTSLTIQCQVDSQVTMMFWYRQQPGQSLTLIATANQGSEATYESGFVIDKFPISRPNLTFSTLTVSNMSPEDSSIYLCSVGNSNQPQHFGDGTRLSIL.

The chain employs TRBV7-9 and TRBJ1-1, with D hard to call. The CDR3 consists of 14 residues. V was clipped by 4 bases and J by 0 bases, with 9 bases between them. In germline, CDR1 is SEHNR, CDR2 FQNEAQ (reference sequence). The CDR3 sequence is CASSSRAVNTEAFF. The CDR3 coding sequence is TGTGCCAGCAGCTCTCGGGCGGTGAACACTGAAGCTTTCTTT.

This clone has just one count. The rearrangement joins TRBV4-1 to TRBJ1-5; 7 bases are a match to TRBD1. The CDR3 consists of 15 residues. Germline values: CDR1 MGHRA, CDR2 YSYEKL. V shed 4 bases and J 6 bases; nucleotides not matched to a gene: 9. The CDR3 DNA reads TGCGCCAGCAGCCCACAGGGGACCGGCCGTCAGCCCCAGCATTTT. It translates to CASSPQGTGRQPQHF.

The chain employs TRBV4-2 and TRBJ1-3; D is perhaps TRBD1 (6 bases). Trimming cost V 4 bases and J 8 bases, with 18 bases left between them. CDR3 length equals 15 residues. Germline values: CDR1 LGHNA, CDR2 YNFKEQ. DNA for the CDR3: TGTGCCAGCAGCCCCGCCCAGGGTAAGGGGGACACCATATATTTT. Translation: CASSPAQGKGDTIYF.

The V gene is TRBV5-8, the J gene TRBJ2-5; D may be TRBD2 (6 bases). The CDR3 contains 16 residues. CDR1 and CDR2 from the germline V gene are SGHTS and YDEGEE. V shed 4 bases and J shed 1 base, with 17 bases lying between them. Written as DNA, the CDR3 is TGTGCCAGCAGCAACCAGGGTGGAGGGGTCCAAGAGACCCAGTACTTC. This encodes CASSNQGGGVQETQYF.

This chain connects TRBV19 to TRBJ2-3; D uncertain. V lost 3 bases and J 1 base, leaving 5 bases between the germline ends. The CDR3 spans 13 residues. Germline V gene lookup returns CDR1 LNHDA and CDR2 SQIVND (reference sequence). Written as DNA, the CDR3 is TGTGCCAGTAGTATGCAGGGCACAGATACGCAGTATTTT. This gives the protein CASSMQGTDTQYF.

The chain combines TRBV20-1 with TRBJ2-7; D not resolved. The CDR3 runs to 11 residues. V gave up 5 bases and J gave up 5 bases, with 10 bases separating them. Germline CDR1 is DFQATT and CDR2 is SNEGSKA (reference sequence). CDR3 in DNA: TGCAGTGCTGATGACCCTAACGAGCAGTACTTC. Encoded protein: CSADDPNEQYF.

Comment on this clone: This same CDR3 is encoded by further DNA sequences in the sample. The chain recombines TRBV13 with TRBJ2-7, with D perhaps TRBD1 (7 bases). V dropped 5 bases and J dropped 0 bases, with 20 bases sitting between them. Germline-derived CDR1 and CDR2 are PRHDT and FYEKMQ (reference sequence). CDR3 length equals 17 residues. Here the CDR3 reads CASSTRGRGRSSYEQYF. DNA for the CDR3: TGTGCCAGCAGCACTAGGGGGCGGGGTCGGAGCTCCTACGAGCAGTACTTC.

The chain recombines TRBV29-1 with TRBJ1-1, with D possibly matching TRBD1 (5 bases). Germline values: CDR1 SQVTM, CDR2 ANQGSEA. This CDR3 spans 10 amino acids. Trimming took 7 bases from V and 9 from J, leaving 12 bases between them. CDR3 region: CSAEQDKAFF. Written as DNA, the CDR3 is TGCAGCGCCGAACAGGATAAAGCTTTCTTT.

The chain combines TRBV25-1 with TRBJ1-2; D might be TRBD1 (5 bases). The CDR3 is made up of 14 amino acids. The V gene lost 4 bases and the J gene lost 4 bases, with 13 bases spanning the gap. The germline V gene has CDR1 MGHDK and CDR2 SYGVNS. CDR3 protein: CASSGLQGGYGYTF. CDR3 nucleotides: TGTGCCAGCAGTGGACTCCAGGGAGGCTATGGCTACACCTTC.

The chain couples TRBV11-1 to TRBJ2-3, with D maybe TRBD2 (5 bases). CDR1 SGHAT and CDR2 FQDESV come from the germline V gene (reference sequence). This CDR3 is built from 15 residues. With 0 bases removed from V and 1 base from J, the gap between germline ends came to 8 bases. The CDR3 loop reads CASSLAASRTDTQYF. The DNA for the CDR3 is TGTGCCAGCAGCTTAGCGGCTAGCCGCACAGATACGCAGTATTTT. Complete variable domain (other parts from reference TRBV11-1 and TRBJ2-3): EAEVAQSPRYKITEKSQAVAFWCDPISGHATLYWYRQILGQGPELLVQFQDESVVDDSQLPKDRFSAERLKGVDSTLKIQPAELGDSAMYLCASSLAASRTDTQYFGPGTRLTVL.

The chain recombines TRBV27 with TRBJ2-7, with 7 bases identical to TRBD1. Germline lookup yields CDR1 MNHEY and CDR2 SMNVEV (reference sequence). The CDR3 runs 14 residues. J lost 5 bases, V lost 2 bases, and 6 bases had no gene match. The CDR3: CASSLTGVSNEQYF. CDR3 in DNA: TGTGCCAGCAGTTTAACAGGGGTATCCAACGAGCAGTACTTC.

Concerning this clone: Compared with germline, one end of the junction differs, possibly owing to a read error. CDR3 amino acids: CASSQGQGGVEKLFF. CDR3 nucleotide sequence: TGTGCCAGCAGCCAGGGACAGGGAGGGGTAGAAAAACTGTTTTTT. The chain couples TRBV4-1 to TRBJ1-4; TRBD1 matches at 9 bases. The CDR3 consists of 15 residues. The germline gives CDR1 MGHRA, CDR2 YSYEKL.

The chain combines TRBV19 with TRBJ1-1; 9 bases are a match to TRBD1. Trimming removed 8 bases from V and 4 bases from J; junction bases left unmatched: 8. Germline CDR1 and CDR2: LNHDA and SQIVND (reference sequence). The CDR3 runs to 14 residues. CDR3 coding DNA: TGTGCCAGTCGGGACAGGGATTCGGCCACTGAAGCTTTCTTT. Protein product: CASRDRDSATEAFF.

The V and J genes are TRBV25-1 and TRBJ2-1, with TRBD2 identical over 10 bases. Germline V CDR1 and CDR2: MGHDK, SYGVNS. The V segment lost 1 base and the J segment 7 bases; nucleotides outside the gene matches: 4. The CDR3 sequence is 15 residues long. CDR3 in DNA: TGTGCCAGCAGTGAATCCGGACTAGCGGAGAATGAGCAGTTCTTC. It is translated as CASSESGLAENEQFF.

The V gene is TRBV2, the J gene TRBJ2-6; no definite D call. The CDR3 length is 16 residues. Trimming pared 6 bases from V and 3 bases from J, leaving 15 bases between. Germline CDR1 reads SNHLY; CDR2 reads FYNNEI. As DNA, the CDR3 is TGTGCCAGCAGCGAGGACGGCCCGAGTGGGGCCAACGTCCTGACTTTC. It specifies CASSEDGPSGANVLTF.

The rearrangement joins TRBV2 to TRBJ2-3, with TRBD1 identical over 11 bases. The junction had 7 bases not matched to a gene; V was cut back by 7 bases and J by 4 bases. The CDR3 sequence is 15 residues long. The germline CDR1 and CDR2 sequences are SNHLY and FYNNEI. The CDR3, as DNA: TGTGCCAGCAAACCCGGACAGGGGGCAGCAGATACGCAGTATTTT. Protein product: CASKPGQGAADTQYF.

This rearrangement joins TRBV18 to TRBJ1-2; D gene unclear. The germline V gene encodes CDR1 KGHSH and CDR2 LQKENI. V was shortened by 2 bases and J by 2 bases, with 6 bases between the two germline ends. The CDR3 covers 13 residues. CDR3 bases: TGTGCCAGCTCACCAAACGAAAACTATGGCTACACCTTC. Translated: CASSPNENYGYTF.

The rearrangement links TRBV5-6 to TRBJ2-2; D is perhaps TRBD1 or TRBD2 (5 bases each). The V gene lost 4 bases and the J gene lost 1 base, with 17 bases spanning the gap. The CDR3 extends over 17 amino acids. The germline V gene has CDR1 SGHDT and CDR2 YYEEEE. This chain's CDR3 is CASSATGKGRNTGELFF. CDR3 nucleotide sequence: TGTGCCAGCAGCGCCACGGGGAAGGGACGGAACACCGGGGAGCTGTTTTTT. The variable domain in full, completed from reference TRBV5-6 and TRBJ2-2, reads DAGVTQSPTHLIKTRGQQVTLRCSPKSGHDTVSWYQQALGQGPQFIFQYYEEEERQRGNFPDRFSGHQFPNYSSELNVNALLLGDSALYLCASSATGKGRNTGELFFGEGSRLTVL.

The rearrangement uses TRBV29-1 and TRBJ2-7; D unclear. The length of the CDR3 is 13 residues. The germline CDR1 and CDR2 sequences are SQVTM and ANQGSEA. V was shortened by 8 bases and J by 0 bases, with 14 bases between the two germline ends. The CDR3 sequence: CSLVTADSYEQYF. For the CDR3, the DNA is TGCAGCCTGGTGACGGCCGACTCCTACGAGCAGTACTTC.

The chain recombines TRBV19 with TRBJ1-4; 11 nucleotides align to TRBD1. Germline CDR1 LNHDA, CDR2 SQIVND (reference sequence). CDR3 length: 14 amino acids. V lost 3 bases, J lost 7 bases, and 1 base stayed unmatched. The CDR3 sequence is CASSIGQGAEKLFF. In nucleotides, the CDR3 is TGTGCCAGTAGTATTGGACAGGGGGCTGAAAAACTGTTTTTT.